Below are 23 T cell receptor beta chains sequenced from a single sample in a study of T cells after yellow fever vaccination. Via MiXCR, TCRdb re-called the 5' RACE reads, giving one row per CDR3 protein. The sample consists of a few hundred thousand distinct CDR3 sequences, 6.8% of them appearing once. The specimen comprised PBMCs, sampled 35 to 50 days after the first yellow fever vaccination. All receptors derive from a man in his late teens or twenties who received the YFV17D yellow fever vaccine.

This clonotype was counted ten times or more. This rearrangement joins TRBV4-3 to TRBJ2-3, with 11 bases lining up with TRBD2. CDR3 length: 18 amino acids. Trimming took 3 bases from V and 6 from J; bases not matched to a gene: 14. Germline V gene data show CDR1 as LGHNA and CDR2 as YSLEER. This chain's CDR3 is CASSQAYSGGGQWDTQYF. The CDR3 DNA sequence: TGCGCCAGCAGCCAGGCATATAGCGGGGGGGGCCAGTGGGATACGCAGTATTTT.

The table lists this clonotype with many counts. The chain recombines TRBV5-1 with TRBJ2-5, with 13 bases identical to TRBD2. There are 14 residues in the CDR3. Germline values: CDR1 SGHRS, CDR2 YFSETQ. Unmatched junction bases numbered 2, after V lost 4 bases and J lost 5 bases. The CDR3 reads CASSGGLAGETQYF. The DNA for the CDR3 is TGCGCCAGCAGCGGGGGACTAGCGGGGGAGACCCAGTACTTC.

This clonotype was counted many times. This rearrangement joins TRBV9 to TRBJ2-5; D may be TRBD2 (6 bases). V lost 0 bases and J 5 bases, leaving 8 bases between the germline ends. In germline, CDR1 is SGDLS, CDR2 YYNGEE. This CDR3 region has 13 residues. DNA of the CDR3: TGTGCCAGCAGCGTAGATCGGGGGGAGACCCAGTACTTC. Its protein is CASSVDRGETQYF.

V is TRBV4-2 and J is TRBJ1-2; D may be TRBD1 (5 bases). Germline V gives CDR1 LGHNA, CDR2 YNFKEQ. With 4 bases removed from V and 4 bases from J, the gap between germline ends came to 10 bases. This CDR3 region has 13 residues. The CDR3 DNA is TGTGCCAGCAGCCTGGGACTCCTCTATGGCTACACCTTC. It specifies CASSLGLLYGYTF.

This clonotype has a handful of counts. CDR3 region: CASSYSGSLDEQYF. Written as DNA, the CDR3 is TGTGCCAGCAGTTACTCGGGCAGCCTCGACGAGCAGTACTTC. The chain has TRBV6-5 and TRBJ2-7, with unresolved D. Germline CDR1 is MNHEY and CDR2 is SVGAGI. Trimming pared 0 bases from V and 5 bases from J, leaving 11 bases between. The CDR3 is 14 amino acids.

This clonotype was observed many times. This chain links TRBV13 with TRBJ2-1; 10 bases map to TRBD2. The J segment lost 0 bases and the V segment lost 7 bases, leaving 3 bases of the junction unmatched. This CDR3 has 15 amino acids. The germline V gene encodes CDR1 PRHDT and CDR2 FYEKMQ (reference sequence). CDR3 residues: CASTERGGSYNEQFF. CDR3 bases: TGTGCCAGCACTGAGCGGGGGGGCTCCTACAATGAGCAGTTCTTC.

This clonotype came up a few times. CDR3: CSARGNTQYF. The CDR3 DNA reads as TGCAGTGCTAGAGGAAATACGCAGTATTTT. The gene calls are TRBV20-1 and TRBJ2-3; D unclear. The CDR3 contains 10 residues. V was pared by 1 base and J by 7 bases, with 3 bases between. Germline V CDR1 and CDR2: DFQATT, SNEGSKA (reference sequence).

This clonotype was seen more than once but under ten times. This rearrangement joins TRBV9 to TRBJ1-1; TRBD1 is a possible D gene (6 bases). The CDR3 totals 17 residues. Germline V gene data show CDR1 as SGDLS and CDR2 as YYNGEE. The V end was cut by 0 bases, the J end by 9 bases, with 24 bases between. The chain's CDR3 is CASSVAQGFWDRYKAFF. CDR3 DNA: TGTGCCAGCAGCGTAGCACAGGGTTTTTGGGATCGATACAAAGCTTTCTTT.

This clonotype was observed at least ten times. V is TRBV28 and J is TRBJ2-5, with 10 nucleotides matching TRBD1. Germline lookup yields CDR1 MDHEN and CDR2 SYDVKM. V gave up 0 bases and J gave up 3 bases; unmatched junction bases: 7. The CDR3 extends over 17 amino acids. CDR3 amino acids: CASSLWMGDRGKETQYF. In DNA form, the CDR3 reads TGTGCCAGCAGTTTATGGATGGGGGACAGGGGAAAAGAGACCCAGTACTTC.

V usage is TRBV6-2 or TRBV6-3 and J usage is TRBJ2-1, with TRBD2 matching over 11 bases. V shed 6 bases and J 10 bases; nucleotides not matched to a gene: 11. CDR3 size: 15 residues. Germline V gene data show CDR1 as MNHEY and CDR2 as SVGEGT. The CDR3 protein is CASRYSGGAGREQFF. In nucleotides, the CDR3 is TGTGCCAGCAGATATAGCGGGGGGGCCGGAAGGGAGCAGTTCTTC.

The rearrangement uses TRBV29-1 and TRBJ1-2; D call uncertain. Germline CDR1 reads SQVTM; CDR2 reads ANQGSEA. Trimming removed 5 bases from V and 7 bases from J, with 11 bases in between. The CDR3 is 11 amino acids. The CDR3: CSVWGNGGYTF. The DNA of the CDR3 is TGCAGCGTTTGGGGTAATGGTGGCTACACCTTC.

The CDR3 DNA sequence: TGCGCCAGCAGCTTAACCGATGGGCGCCAAGAGACCCAGTACTTC. It encodes CASSLTDGRQETQYF. The genes are TRBV5-1 and TRBJ2-5, with D hard to call. Deletions cut 2 bases from V and 1 base from J, with 12 bases between. Per germline, CDR1 SGHRS and CDR2 YFSETQ. The CDR3 loop spans 15 amino acids.

This clonotype was observed a handful of times. V and J are TRBV21-1 and TRBJ2-5; the table's D call of TRBD1 was not tested on the DNA. TRBV21-1 constitutes a pseudogene. The CDR3 has 17 amino acids. The CDR3 DNA reads as TGTGCCAGCAGCAATTCGGAGGGGACAGGGGGTAAAGAGACCCAGTACTTC. This sequence encodes CASSNSEGTGGKETQYF.

The V call is TRBV12-3 or TRBV12-4, the J call TRBJ2-5; D is possibly TRBD2 (5 bases). The CDR3 contains 17 residues. V was pared by 4 bases and J by 5 bases, with 23 bases between. The CDR3 nucleotides read TGTGCCAGCAGTTCCCGAGGGCGACCCGGGCGGTGGGAGACCCAGTACTTC. This sequence encodes CASSSRGRPGRWETQYF.

This clonotype showed up just a few times. The V call is TRBV19, the J call TRBJ2-1; a weak D match, TRBD1 (6 bases). The CDR3 has 14 amino acids. Trimming cost V 3 bases and J 5 bases, with 11 bases left between them. From germline, CDR1 is LNHDA and CDR2 SQIVND (reference sequence). CDR3 in amino acids: CASSIYTGNNEQFF. The DNA for the CDR3 is TGTGCCAGTAGTATTTATACAGGGAACAATGAGCAGTTCTTC.

This clonotype was detected many times. The V gene is TRBV7-2, the J gene TRBJ2-7, with D hard to call. CDR1 SGHTA and CDR2 FQGNSA come from the germline V gene. Trimming took off 5 bases at V and 5 bases at J, with 10 bases between the two ends. The CDR3 length is 12 residues. The CDR3 nucleotides are TGTGCCAGCAGCCCTACCTGGAACGAGCAGTACTTC. It translates to CASSPTWNEQYF.

V gene TRBV15 combines with J gene TRBJ2-5; 7 nucleotides match TRBD1. CDR3 length equals 13 residues. Looked up from germline, CDR1 is LNHNV and CDR2 is YYDKDF (reference sequence). The V gene end was trimmed by 3 bases and the J gene end by 5 bases; junction bases not matched to a gene: 3. CDR3 amino acids: CATSRGQRETQYF. As DNA, the CDR3 is TGTGCCACCAGCAGGGGACAGAGGGAGACCCAGTACTTC. The variable domain in full, with the rest retrieved from reference TRBV15 and TRBJ2-5, is DAMVIQNPRYQVTQFGKPVTLSCSQTLNHNVMYWYQQKSSQAPKLLFHYYDKDFNNEADTPDNFQSRRPNTSFCFLDIRSPGLGDTAMYLCATSRGQRETQYFGPGTRLLVL.

The genes are TRBV7-3 and TRBJ2-1; D might be TRBD2 (5 bases). The CDR3 runs to 15 residues. CDR1 and CDR2 (germline): SGHTA, FQGTGA. Trimming took 5 bases from V and 7 from J, leaving 18 bases between them. CDR3: CASSPETISGNEQFF. As DNA, the CDR3 is TGTGCCAGCAGCCCCGAGACCATTTCGGGAAATGAGCAGTTCTTC.

This chain joins TRBV10-2 and TRBJ1-1; D remains unclear. Germline V gives CDR1 WSHSY, CDR2 SAAADI. V was clipped by 3 bases and J by 6 bases, with 5 bases between them. The CDR3 sequence is 11 residues long. The CDR3 spells CASSDFPEAFF. The CDR3 coding sequence is TGCGCCAGCAGTGATTTCCCTGAAGCTTTCTTT.

This clonotype was seen only a few times. This chain links TRBV20-1 with TRBJ1-5, with TRBD1 identical over 9 bases. The V gene's germline CDR1 is DFQATT and CDR2 SNEGSKA (reference sequence). V lost 6 bases to trimming and J lost 4 bases; unmatched junction nucleotides: 7. CDR3 length: 14 amino acids. For the CDR3, the DNA is TGCAGTGCAAAGGACGGGACAGGGAATCAGCCCCAGCATTTT. Its translation is CSAKDGTGNQPQHF.

This clonotype was seen ten or more times. The chain recombines TRBV20-1 with TRBJ2-5; 12 positions agree with TRBD2. After removal of 4 bases from V and 5 bases from J, the junction contained 8 bases not matched to a gene. Germline V gene lookup returns CDR1 DFQATT and CDR2 SNEGSKA (reference sequence). The CDR3 is 15 amino acids. The CDR3: CSATASGGAGETQYF. CDR3 nucleotides: TGCAGTGCTACGGCTAGCGGGGGGGCCGGGGAGACCCAGTACTTC.

Only a few counts were recorded for this clonotype. The chain is built from TRBV23-1 and TRBJ2-1, with D unresolved. TRBV23-1 is an ORF for which the function is uncertain. The CDR3 contains 20 residues. V dropped 4 bases and J dropped 5 bases, with 30 bases sitting between them. CDR3 sequence reads: CASSPLPADPPDAPNNEQFF. CDR3 coding DNA: TGCGCCAGCAGTCCCCTCCCAGCCGATCCCCCCGACGCTCCGAACAATGAGCAGTTCTTC.

This clonotype has only a few counts. This chain uses TRBV5-1 with TRBJ1-2, with a possible D match to TRBD1 (5 bases). V was cut by 0 bases and J by 5 bases, with 11 bases left in between. Germline loops: CDR1 SGHRS, CDR2 YFSETQ. This CDR3 contains 14 residues. The CDR3 loop reads CASSLEGHGYGYTF. CDR3 in DNA: TGCGCCAGCAGCTTGGAGGGGCATGGGTATGGCTACACCTTC.